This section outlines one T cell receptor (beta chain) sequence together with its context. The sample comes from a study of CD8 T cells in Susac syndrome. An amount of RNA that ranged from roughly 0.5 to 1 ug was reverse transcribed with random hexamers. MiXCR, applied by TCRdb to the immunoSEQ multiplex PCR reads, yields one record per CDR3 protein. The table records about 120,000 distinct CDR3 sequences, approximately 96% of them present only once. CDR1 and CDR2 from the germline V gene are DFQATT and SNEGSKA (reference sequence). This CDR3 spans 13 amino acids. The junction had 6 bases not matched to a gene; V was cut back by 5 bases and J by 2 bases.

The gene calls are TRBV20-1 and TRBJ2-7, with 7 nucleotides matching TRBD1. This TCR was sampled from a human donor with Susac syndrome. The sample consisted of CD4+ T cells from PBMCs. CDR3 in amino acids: CSAGDSVTYEQYF. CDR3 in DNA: TGCAGTGCTGGGGACAGCGTGACCTACGAGCAGTACTTC.